The present T cell receptor beta chain was sequenced within a study of CD8+ T cells in alopecia areata. Study-level results: Expanded CD8+ clones among the top 100, and scalp clonality, were significantly decreased by tofacitinib.

It was cDNA, reverse transcribed from extracted RNA, that served as the sequencing template. TCRdb's copy holds only in-frame clones and misses some; the assay was immunoSEQ multiplex PCR. This table has about 76,000 clones, around 61% appearing once. Treatment of the sample: oral pan-JAK inhibitor, 5-10 mg twice daily. Lesional scalp tissue (obtained by punch biopsy) and peripheral blood were collected from alopecia areata patients. This clone came up a few times. No antigen is known for it. Germline V gene data show CDR1 as SQVTM and CDR2 as ANQGSEA. The CDR3 has 15 residues. The V and J ends lost 4 bases and 4 bases respectively, with 19 bases between them.

The sequenced sample was CD8+ T cells sorted from blood, obtained at week 24, from a patient treated with tofacitinib. The gene calls are TRBV29-1 and TRBJ2-5; D gene uncertain. The receptor was derived from a human donor with alopecia areata. This chain's CDR3 is CSVVPAEASGETQYF. In DNA form, the CDR3 reads TGCAGCGTTGTACCTGCTGAAGCGAGTGGAGAGACCCAGTACTTC.